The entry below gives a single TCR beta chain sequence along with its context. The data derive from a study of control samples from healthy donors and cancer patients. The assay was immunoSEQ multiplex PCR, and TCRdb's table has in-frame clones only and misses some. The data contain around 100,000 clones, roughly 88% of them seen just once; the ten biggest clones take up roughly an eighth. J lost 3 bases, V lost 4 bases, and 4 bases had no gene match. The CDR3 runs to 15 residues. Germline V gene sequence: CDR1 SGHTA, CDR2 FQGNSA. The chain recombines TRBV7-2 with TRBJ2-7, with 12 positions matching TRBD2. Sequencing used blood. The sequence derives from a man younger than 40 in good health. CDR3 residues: CASSSLAGGNYEQYF. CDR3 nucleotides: TGTGCCAGCAGCTCACTAGCGGGAGGTAACTACGAGCAGTACTTC.